The present entry profiles one T cell receptor (beta chain) with its context. The CDR3 consists of 16 residues. CDR1 and CDR2 (germline): MNHNS, SASEGT. The ends were cut back, 3 bases at V and 1 base at J, with 13 bases in the middle. This entry is derived from a study of blood T cell repertoires in COVID-19. Per the original data handling: Nucleated cell counts were estimated from reference gene primer amplification. Produced via immunoSEQ multiplex PCR; TCRdb's table is partial and in-frame only. D and trimming come from the DNA, and the V and J calls and clone size come from that table. The top ten clones hold less than 2% of a sample with 350,000 to 450,000 clones, 89% of them seen once.

Sequencing input: PBMCs or T cells enriched from blood (not recorded which). The V and J genes are TRBV6-1 and TRBJ1-3; D is unclear. The TCR was taken from a woman in her 30s who had recovered from COVID-19. In nucleotides, the CDR3 is TGTGCCAGCAGTGAGGGGAGACGATGGTCTGGAAACACCATATATTTT. Encoded protein: CASSEGRRWSGNTIYF.